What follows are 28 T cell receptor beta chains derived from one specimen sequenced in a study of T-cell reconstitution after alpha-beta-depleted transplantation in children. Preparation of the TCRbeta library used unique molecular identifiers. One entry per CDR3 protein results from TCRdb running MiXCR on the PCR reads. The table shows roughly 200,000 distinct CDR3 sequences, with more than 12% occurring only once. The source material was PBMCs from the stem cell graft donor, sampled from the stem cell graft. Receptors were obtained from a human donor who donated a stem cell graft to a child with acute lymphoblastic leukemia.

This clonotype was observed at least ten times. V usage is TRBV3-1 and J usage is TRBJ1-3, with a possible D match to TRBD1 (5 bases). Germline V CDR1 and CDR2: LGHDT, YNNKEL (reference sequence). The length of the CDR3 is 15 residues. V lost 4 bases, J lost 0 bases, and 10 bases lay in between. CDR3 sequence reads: CASSPSDSSGNTIYF. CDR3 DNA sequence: TGTGCCAGCAGCCCCTCTGACAGCTCTGGAAACACCATATATTTT.

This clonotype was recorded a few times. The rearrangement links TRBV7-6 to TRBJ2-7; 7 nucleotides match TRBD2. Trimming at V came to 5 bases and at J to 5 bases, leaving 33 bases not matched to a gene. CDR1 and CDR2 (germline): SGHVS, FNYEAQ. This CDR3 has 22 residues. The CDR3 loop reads CASSTPMTGGGRRALGVNEQYF. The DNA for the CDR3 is TGTGCCAGCAGCACCCCGATGACTGGTGGCGGGAGAAGGGCACTCGGCGTGAACGAGCAGTACTTC.

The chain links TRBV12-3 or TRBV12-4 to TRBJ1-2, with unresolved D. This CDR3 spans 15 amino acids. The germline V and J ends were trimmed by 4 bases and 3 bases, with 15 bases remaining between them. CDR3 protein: CASSSTSRLDYGYTF. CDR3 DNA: TGTGCCAGCAGTTCGACAAGTCGGTTGGACTATGGCTACACCTTC.

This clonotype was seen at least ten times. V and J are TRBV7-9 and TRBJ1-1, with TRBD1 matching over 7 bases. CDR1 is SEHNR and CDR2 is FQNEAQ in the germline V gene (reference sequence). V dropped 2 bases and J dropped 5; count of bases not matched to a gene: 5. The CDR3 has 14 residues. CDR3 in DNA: TGTGCCAGCAGCTTACGACAGGGAAGGACTGAAGCTTTCTTT. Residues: CASSLRQGRTEAFF.

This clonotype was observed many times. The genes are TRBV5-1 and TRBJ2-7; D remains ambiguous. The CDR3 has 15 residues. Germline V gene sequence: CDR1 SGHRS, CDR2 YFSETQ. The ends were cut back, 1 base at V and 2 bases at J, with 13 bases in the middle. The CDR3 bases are TGCGCCAGCAGCTTGATTCAGACATCAACCTACGAGCAGTACTTC. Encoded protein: CASSLIQTSTYEQYF.

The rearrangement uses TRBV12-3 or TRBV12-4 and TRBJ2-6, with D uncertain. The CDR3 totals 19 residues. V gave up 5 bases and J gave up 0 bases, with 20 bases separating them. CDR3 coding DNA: TGTGCCAGCAGTCCCCGGAGCAGCCGTAAACTCTCTGGGGCCAACGTCCTGACTTTC. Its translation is CASSPRSSRKLSGANVLTF.

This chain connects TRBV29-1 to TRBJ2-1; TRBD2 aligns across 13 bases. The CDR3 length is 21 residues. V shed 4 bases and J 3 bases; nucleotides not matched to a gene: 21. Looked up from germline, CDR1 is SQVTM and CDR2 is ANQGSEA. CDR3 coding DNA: TGCAGCGTTGTGGGGAGAGACAGTCTAGGACTAGCGGGAGAGGGCTACAATGAGCAGTTCTTC. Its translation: CSVVGRDSLGLAGEGYNEQFF.

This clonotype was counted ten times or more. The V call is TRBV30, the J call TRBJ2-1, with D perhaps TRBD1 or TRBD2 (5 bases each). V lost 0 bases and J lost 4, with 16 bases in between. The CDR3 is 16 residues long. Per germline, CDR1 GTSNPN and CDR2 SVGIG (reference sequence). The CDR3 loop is CAWSVLGTLGYNEQFF. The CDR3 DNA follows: TGTGCCTGGAGTGTACTGGGGACCTTGGGGTACAATGAGCAGTTCTTC.

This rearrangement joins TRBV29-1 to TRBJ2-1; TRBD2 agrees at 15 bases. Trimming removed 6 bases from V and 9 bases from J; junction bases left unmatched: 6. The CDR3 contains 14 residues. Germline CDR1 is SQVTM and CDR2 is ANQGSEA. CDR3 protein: CSVEGLAGGGEQFF. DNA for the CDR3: TGCAGCGTAGAGGGACTAGCGGGAGGCGGTGAGCAGTTCTTC.

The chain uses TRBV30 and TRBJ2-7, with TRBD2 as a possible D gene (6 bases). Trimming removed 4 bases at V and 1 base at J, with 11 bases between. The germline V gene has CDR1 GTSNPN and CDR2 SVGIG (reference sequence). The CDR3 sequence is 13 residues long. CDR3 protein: CAWTFGSSYEQYF. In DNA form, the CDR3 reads TGTGCCTGGACCTTCGGGAGTTCCTACGAGCAGTACTTC.

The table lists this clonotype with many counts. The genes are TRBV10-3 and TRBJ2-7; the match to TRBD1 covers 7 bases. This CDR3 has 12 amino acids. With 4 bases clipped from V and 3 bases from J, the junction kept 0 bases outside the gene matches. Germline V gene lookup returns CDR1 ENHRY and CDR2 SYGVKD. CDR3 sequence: CAISGQGYEQYF. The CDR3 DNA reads TGTGCCATCAGTGGACAGGGCTACGAGCAGTACTTC.

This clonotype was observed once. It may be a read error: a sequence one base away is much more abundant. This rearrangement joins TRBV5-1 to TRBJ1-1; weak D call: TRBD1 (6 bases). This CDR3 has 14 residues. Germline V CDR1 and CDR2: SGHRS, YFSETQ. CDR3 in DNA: TGCTCCAGCAGCCCGGGACATATGGACACTGAAGCTTTCTTT. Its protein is CSSSPGHMDTEAFF.

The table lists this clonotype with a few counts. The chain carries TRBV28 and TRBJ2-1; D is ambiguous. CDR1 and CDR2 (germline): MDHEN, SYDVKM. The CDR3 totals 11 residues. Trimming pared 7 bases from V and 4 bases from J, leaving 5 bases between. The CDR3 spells CASILYNEQFF. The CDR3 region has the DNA TGTGCCAGCATCTTGTACAATGAGCAGTTCTTC.

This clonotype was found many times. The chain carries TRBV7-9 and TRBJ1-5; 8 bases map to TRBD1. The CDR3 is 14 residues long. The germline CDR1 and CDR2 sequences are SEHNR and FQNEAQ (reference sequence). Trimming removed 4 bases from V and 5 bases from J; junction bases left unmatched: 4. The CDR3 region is CASSSGQGDQPQHF. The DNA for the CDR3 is TGTGCCAGCAGCTCCGGACAGGGCGATCAGCCCCAGCATTTT.

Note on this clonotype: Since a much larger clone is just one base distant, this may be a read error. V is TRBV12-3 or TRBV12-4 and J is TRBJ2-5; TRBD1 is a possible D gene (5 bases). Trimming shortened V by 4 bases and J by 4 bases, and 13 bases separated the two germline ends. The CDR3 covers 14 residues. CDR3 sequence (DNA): TGTGCCAGCAGTTGGTCAGGGATGGCAGAGACCCAGTACTTC. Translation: CASSWSGMAETQYF.

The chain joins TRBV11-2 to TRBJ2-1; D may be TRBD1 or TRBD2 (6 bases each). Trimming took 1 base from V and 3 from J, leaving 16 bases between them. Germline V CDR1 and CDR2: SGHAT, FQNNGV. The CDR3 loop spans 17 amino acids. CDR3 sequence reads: CASSLADRGVDYNEQFF. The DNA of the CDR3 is TGTGCCAGCAGCTTAGCCGATAGGGGGGTCGACTACAATGAGCAGTTCTTC. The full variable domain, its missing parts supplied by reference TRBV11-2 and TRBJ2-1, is EAGVAQSPRYKIIEKRQSVAFWCNPISGHATLYWYQQILGQGPKLLIQFQNNGVVDDSQLPKDRFSAERLKGVDSTLKIQPAKLEDSAVYLCASSLADRGVDYNEQFFGPGTRLTVL.

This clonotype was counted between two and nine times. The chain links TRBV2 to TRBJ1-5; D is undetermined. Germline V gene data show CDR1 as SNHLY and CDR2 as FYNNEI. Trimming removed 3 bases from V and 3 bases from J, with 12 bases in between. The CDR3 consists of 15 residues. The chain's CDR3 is CASSESHLTNQPQHF. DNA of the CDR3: TGTGCCAGCAGTGAGTCACACTTGACCAATCAGCCCCAGCATTTT.

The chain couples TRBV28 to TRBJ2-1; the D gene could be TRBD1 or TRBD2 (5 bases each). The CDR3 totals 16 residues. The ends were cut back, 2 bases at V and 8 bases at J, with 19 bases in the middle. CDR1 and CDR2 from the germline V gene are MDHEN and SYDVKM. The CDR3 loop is CASSLGGVALGDEQFF. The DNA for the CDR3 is TGTGCCAGCAGTTTAGGGGGTGTAGCATTGGGAGATGAGCAGTTCTTC.

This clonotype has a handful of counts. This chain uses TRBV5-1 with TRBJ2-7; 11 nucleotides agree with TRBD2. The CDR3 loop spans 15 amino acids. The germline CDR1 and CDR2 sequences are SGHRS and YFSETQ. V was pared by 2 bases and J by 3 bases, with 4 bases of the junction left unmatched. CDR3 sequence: CASSFATSGIYEQYF. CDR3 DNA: TGCGCCAGCAGCTTTGCGACTAGCGGGATCTACGAGCAGTACTTC.

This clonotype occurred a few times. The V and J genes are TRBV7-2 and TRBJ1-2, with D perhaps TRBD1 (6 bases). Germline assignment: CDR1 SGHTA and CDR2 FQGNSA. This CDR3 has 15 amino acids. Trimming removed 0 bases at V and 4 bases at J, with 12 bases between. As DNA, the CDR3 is TGTGCCAGCAGCTTAGCTCGGGGGCTCGGCTATGGCTACACCTTC. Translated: CASSLARGLGYGYTF.

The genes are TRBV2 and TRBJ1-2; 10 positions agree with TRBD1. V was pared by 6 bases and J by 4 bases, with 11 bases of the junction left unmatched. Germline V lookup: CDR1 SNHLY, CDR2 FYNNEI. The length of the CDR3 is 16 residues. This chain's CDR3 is CASRNPGTGDRYGYTF. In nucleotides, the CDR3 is TGTGCCAGCAGGAATCCGGGGACAGGGGACCGCTATGGCTACACCTTC.

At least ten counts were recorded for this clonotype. CDR3: CASSLTSGDNEQFF. DNA for the CDR3: TGTGCCAGCAGTCTTACTAGCGGCGACAATGAGCAGTTCTTC. The rearrangement joins TRBV12-3 or TRBV12-4 to TRBJ2-1; the match to TRBD2 covers 8 bases. Unmatched junction bases numbered 5, after V lost 5 bases and J lost 5 bases. CDR3 length: 14 amino acids.

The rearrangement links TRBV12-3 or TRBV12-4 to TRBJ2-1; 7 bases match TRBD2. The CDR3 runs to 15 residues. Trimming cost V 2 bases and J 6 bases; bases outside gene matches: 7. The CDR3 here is CASSLLGEGRNEQFF. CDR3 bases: TGTGCCAGCAGTTTATTGGGGGAGGGCCGCAATGAGCAGTTCTTC.

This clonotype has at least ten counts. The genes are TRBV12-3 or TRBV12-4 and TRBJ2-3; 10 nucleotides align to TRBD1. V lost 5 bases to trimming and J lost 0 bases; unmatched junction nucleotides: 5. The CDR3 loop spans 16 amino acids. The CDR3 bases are TGTGCCAGCAGTCTCCGACAGGGGGCTAGCACAGATACGCAGTATTTT. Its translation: CASSLRQGASTDTQYF.

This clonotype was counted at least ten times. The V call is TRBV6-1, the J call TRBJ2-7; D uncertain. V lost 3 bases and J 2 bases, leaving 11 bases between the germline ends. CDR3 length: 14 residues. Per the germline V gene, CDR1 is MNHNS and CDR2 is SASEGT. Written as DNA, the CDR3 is TGTGCCAGCAGTGATCTAGGGTACCCCTACGAGCAGTACTTC. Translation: CASSDLGYPYEQYF.

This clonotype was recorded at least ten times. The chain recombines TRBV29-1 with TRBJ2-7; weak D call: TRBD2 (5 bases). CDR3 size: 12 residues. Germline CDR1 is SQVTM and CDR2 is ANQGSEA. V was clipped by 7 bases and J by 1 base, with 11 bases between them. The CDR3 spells CSARSGSYEQYF. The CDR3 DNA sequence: TGCAGCGCGCGGTCGGGGTCCTACGAGCAGTACTTC.

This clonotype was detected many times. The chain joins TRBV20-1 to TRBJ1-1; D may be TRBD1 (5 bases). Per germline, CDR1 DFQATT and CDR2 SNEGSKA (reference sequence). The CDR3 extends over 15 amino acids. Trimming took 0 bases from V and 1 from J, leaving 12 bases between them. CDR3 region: CSARDLGTANTEAFF. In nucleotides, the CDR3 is TGCAGTGCTAGAGATTTAGGGACCGCGAACACTGAAGCTTTCTTT.

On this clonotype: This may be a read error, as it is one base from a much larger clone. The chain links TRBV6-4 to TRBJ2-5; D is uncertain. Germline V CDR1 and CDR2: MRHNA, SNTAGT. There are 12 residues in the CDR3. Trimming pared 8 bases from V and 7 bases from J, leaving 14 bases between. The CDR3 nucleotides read TGTGCCAGCCGTCCCCTAAGTGGGACCCAGTACTTC. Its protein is CASRPLSGTQYF.